These 22 T cell receptor beta chains share one sample of origin, sequenced in a study of T cell repertoires in cytomegalovirus infection. TCRdb itself ran the reads through MiXCR, one entry per CDR3 protein. The data show approximately 150,000 distinct CDR3 sequences, 15% to 20% seen once. The sequenced sample consisted of CD8+ T cells from PBMCs. These receptors came from a human donor in good health (CMV status not recorded). Some clones in this sample may be carry-over from other donors' samples.

There are a few counts of this clonotype. The chain couples TRBV7-8 to TRBJ1-4, with TRBD1 matching over 7 bases. V lost 5 bases, J lost 4 bases, and 7 bases stayed unmatched. The CDR3 has 15 residues. Looked up from germline, CDR1 is SGHVS and CDR2 is FQNEAQ. CDR3 loop: CASSPRTGNNEKLFF. CDR3 sequence (DNA): TGTGCCAGCAGCCCAAGGACAGGAAATAATGAAAAACTGTTTTTT.

The chain employs TRBV2 and TRBJ2-7, with 7 positions matching TRBD1. The CDR3 sequence is 15 residues long. V gave up 1 base and J gave up 4 bases; unmatched junction bases: 7. CDR1 and CDR2 from the germline V gene are SNHLY and FYNNEI. CDR3 nucleotides: TGTGCCAGCAGTGAAGGGACAGGTAGGATTTACGAGCAGTACTTC. Encoded protein: CASSEGTGRIYEQYF. Full variable domain (rest looked up from reference TRBV2 and TRBJ2-7): EPEVTQTPSHQVTQMGQEVILRCVPISNHLYFYWYRQILGQKVEFLVSFYNNEISEKSEIFDDQFSVERPDGSNFTLKIRSTKLEDSAMYFCASSEGTGRIYEQYFGPGTRLTVT.

In this sample, this clonotype turned up a few times. This chain uses TRBV2 with TRBJ1-5; a weak D match, TRBD1 (5 bases). Germline CDR1 SNHLY, CDR2 FYNNEI. Trimming cost V 5 bases and J 5 bases, with 10 bases left between them. This CDR3 region has 13 residues. CDR3 amino acids: CASSRGGDQPQHF. CDR3 sequence (DNA): TGTGCCAGCAGTCGGGGAGGGGATCAGCCCCAGCATTTT.

This clonotype is labeled as medium-sized. This chain joins TRBV6-2 or TRBV6-3 and TRBJ1-5; perhaps TRBD1 as D (5 bases). This CDR3 region has 15 residues. Trimming cost V 1 base and J 3 bases, with 10 bases left between them. Germline V gene sequence: CDR1 MNHEY, CDR2 SVGEGT. The CDR3 loop is CASSYYTGYNQPQHF. CDR3 coding DNA: TGTGCCAGCAGTTACTACACAGGCTACAATCAGCCCCAGCATTTT.

The chain joins TRBV19 to TRBJ2-7; 8 nucleotides match TRBD1. The CDR3 loop spans 15 amino acids. Per germline, CDR1 LNHDA and CDR2 SQIVND (reference sequence). J lost 1 base, V lost 7 bases, and 9 bases had no gene match. CDR3 sequence (DNA): TGTGCCAGTACCCCCGGACAGGGAGGATCCTACGAGCAGTACTTC. Its protein product is CASTPGQGGSYEQYF. The whole variable domain, remainder taken from reference TRBV19 and TRBJ2-7, is DGGITQSPKYLFRKEGQNVTLSCEQNLNHDAMYWYRQDPGQGLRLIYYSQIVNDFQKGDIAEGYSVSREKKESFPLTVTSAQKNPTAFYLCASTPGQGGSYEQYFGPGTRLTVT.

The rearrangement links TRBV7-6 to TRBJ2-7, with 8 bases that match TRBD1. Trimming took 1 base from V and 2 from J; bases not matched to a gene: 4. CDR1 and CDR2 from the germline V gene are SGHVS and FNYEAQ. This CDR3 spans 15 amino acids. The CDR3 loop reads CASSLVGTGPYEQYF. CDR3 DNA sequence: TGTGCCAGCAGCTTAGTAGGGACAGGCCCCTACGAGCAGTACTTC.

This clonotype was counted a few times. The rearrangement links TRBV12-3 or TRBV12-4 to TRBJ2-2; the match to TRBD1 covers 9 bases. Germline trimming cut 3 bases from V and 4 bases from J; bases unmatched to any gene: 3. The CDR3 totals 15 residues. The CDR3 spells CASSLGTGSTGELFF. The DNA of the CDR3 is TGTGCCAGCAGTTTGGGGACAGGGAGCACCGGGGAGCTGTTTTTT.

J is TRBJ2-7 and V is TRBV7-2; D is perhaps TRBD2 (7 bases). The CDR3 length is 15 residues. Germline V gene lookup returns CDR1 SGHTA and CDR2 FQGNSA. Trimming shortened V by 5 bases and J by 7 bases, and 21 bases separated the two germline ends. As DNA, the CDR3 is TGTGCCAGCAGCCCCACTAGCCGGGGGGCTGAGGAGCAGTACTTC. Translated: CASSPTSRGAEEQYF.

The V call is TRBV12-3 or TRBV12-4, the J call TRBJ2-1; TRBD1 is a possible D gene (5 bases). The V gene lost 7 bases and the J gene lost 4 bases, with 17 bases spanning the gap. This CDR3 spans 15 amino acids. Written as DNA, the CDR3 is TGTGCCAGCATTGCCGAGGACACTCTATACAATGAGCAGTTCTTC. This translates into CASIAEDTLYNEQFF.

This clonotype has more than one count but fewer than ten. The chain couples TRBV7-9 to TRBJ1-1; D is perhaps TRBD1 (6 bases). Germline loops: CDR1 SEHNR, CDR2 FQNEAQ (reference sequence). Trimming shortened V by 7 bases and J by 5 bases, and 14 bases separated the two germline ends. There are 13 residues in the CDR3. CDR3 nucleotide sequence: TGTGCCAGCACATGGGGGCGGATTACTGAAGCTTTCTTT. Protein sequence: CASTWGRITEAFF.

The chain employs TRBV2 and TRBJ1-2; D not certain. In germline, CDR1 is SNHLY, CDR2 FYNNEI. Trimming removed 11 bases from V and 7 bases from J, with 17 bases in between. The CDR3 extends over 12 amino acids. CDR3 in DNA: TGTGCCTCCTTGGAAGGGTATCGTGGCTACACCTTC. Protein sequence: CASLEGYRGYTF.

The chain carries TRBV28 and TRBJ1-1; D is uncertain. Trimming shortened V by 6 bases and J by 1 base, and 15 bases separated the two germline ends. In germline, CDR1 is MDHEN, CDR2 SYDVKM. There are 15 residues in the CDR3. CDR3 sequence reads: CASRIDPRRNTEAFF. CDR3 in DNA: TGTGCCAGCAGGATCGACCCGAGAAGGAACACTGAAGCTTTCTTT.

The chain carries TRBV7-2 and TRBJ2-3, with 7 bases aligning to TRBD2. J was trimmed by 2 bases and V by 0 bases; bases with no gene match: 5. Per germline, CDR1 SGHTA and CDR2 FQGNSA. The CDR3 loop spans 16 amino acids. The chain's CDR3 is CASSLALAEFTDTQYF. CDR3 sequence (DNA): TGTGCCAGCAGCTTAGCGCTAGCGGAATTCACAGATACGCAGTATTTT.

Many counts were recorded for this clonotype. V gene TRBV7-2 combines with J gene TRBJ2-1; 9 positions agree with TRBD1. V trimming: 8 bases; J trimming: 3 bases; junction bases outside the gene matches: 2. CDR3 length: 13 amino acids. Looked up from germline, CDR1 is SGHTA and CDR2 is FQGNSA. The CDR3 DNA reads TGTGCCAGCCGGGACAGGGACTACAATGAGCAGTTCTTC. It yields the protein CASRDRDYNEQFF.

This clonotype has only a few counts. The rearrangement uses TRBV9 and TRBJ2-7; D tentatively fits TRBD1 or TRBD2 (5 bases each). Germline CDR1 is SGDLS and CDR2 is YYNGEE. The CDR3 is 13 amino acids. V lost 8 bases and J 2 bases, leaving 14 bases between the germline ends. The CDR3 sequence: CASSGTSAYEQYF. The CDR3 nucleotides are TGTGCCAGTTCCGGGACGTCCGCCTACGAGCAGTACTTC.

This clonotype came up a few times. The rearrangement links TRBV18 to TRBJ2-7; 10 bases agree with TRBD2. The V and J ends lost 3 bases and 2 bases, in that order; junction bases with no gene match: 1. Germline V CDR1 and CDR2: KGHSH, LQKENI. The CDR3 spans 14 residues. CDR3 region: CASSPSGGPYEQYF. CDR3 DNA sequence: TGTGCCAGCTCACCTAGCGGGGGGCCCTACGAGCAGTACTTC. Full variable domain (missing parts from reference TRBV18 and TRBJ2-7): NAGVMQNPRHLVRRRGQEARLRCSPMKGHSHVYWYRQLPEEGLKFMVYLQKENIIDESGMPKERFSAEFPKEGPSILRIQQVVRGDSAAYFCASSPSGGPYEQYFGPGTRLTVT.

This chain uses TRBV7-2 with TRBJ2-6, with 12 bases matching TRBD2. Germline values: CDR1 SGHTA, CDR2 FQGNSA. J gave up 2 bases and V 5 bases, and 4 bases lay outside the gene matches. The CDR3 consists of 17 residues. For the CDR3, the DNA is TGTGCCAGCAGCCCTAGCGGGAGGGCCCCTGGGGCCAACGTCCTGACTTTC. Its translation: CASSPSGRAPGANVLTF.

The V and J genes are TRBV7-6 and TRBJ2-3; 13 nucleotides match TRBD2. Germline V gives CDR1 SGHVS, CDR2 FNYEAQ. V shed 5 bases, J shed 8 bases, and the junction held 16 bases outside the gene matches. CDR3 size: 18 residues. The CDR3 region has the DNA TGTGCCAGCAGCCCTCGAGGACTAGCGGGAGCCAACCCCCTTACGCAGTATTTT. Protein: CASSPRGLAGANPLTQYF.

This clonotype was seen only a few times. The chain recombines TRBV4-3 with TRBJ2-6; D call uncertain. The germline gives CDR1 LGHNA, CDR2 YSLEER. This CDR3 is 16 amino acids long. Trimming pared 3 bases from V and 0 bases from J, leaving 9 bases between. CDR3 DNA: TGCGCCAGCAGCCAGGATGAAAGCTCTGGGGCCAACGTCCTGACTTTC. Its translation: CASSQDESSGANVLTF.

This clonotype has only a few counts. The chain couples TRBV11-2 to TRBJ2-1, with TRBD1 identical over 7 bases. Trimming removed 5 bases from V and 4 bases from J; junction bases left unmatched: 2. There are 13 residues in the CDR3. Germline V gene data show CDR1 as SGHAT and CDR2 as FQNNGV. CDR3 bases: TGTGCCAGCAGCGAGGGACAGTACAATGAGCAGTTCTTC. Its translation is CASSEGQYNEQFF.

The sample holds a few counts of this clonotype. V is TRBV11-2 and J is TRBJ2-1; 10 bases match TRBD1. The CDR3 covers 14 residues. CDR1 is SGHAT, CDR2 FQNNGV, per germline. J lost 6 bases, V lost 4 bases, and 3 bases had no gene match. CDR3 nucleotides: TGTGCCAGCAGCTGGGGGACAGGGGCCAATGAGCAGTTCTTC. Its translation: CASSWGTGANEQFF.

V and J are TRBV28 and TRBJ2-5; 13 positions match TRBD2. V was clipped by 4 bases and J by 5 bases; unmatched bases: 10. The CDR3 is 17 amino acids. Germline CDR1 and CDR2: MDHEN and SYDVKM. CDR3 bases: TGTGCCAGCAGTTCCGGACTAGCGGGAGAAATAAGGGAGACCCAGTACTTC. Its protein is CASSSGLAGEIRETQYF. The whole variable domain, remainder taken from reference TRBV28 and TRBJ2-5, is DVKVTQSSRYLVKRTGEKVFLECVQDMDHENMFWYRQDPGLGLRLIYFSYDVKMKEKGDIPEGYSVSREKKERFSLILESASTNQTSMYLCASSSGLAGEIRETQYFGPGTRLLVL.